This T cell receptor beta chain was sequenced for a study of blood T cell repertoires in COVID-19. As for the study in general: Both acute and convalescent COVID-19 samples were obtained from the United States, Italy and Spain. PBMCs, B-cell-depleted T cells, or T cells were the source of the cDNA or gDNA that made up the material.

Authors' processing steps: Researchers report that nucleated cell counts were estimated from reference gene primer amplification. Libraries were prepared by immunoSEQ multiplex PCR; TCRdb keeps only in-frame clonotypes and omits some of them. The V and J calls and the clone size are those of that table, but D and trimming were determined from the DNA. The repertoire holds roughly 120,000 clones, with 80% to 90% as singletons. Germline CDR1 is SGHRS and CDR2 is YFSETQ. The CDR3 has 15 residues. V lost 2 bases and J lost 6; bases outside the gene matches: 5. The TCR sequence derives from a man aged 65 to 79 with active or convalescent COVID-19. Sequencing was carried out using peripheral blood. The chain joins TRBV5-1 to TRBJ1-6; 7 bases align to TRBD1. CDR3 sequence (DNA): TGCGCCAGCAGCTTTGAGGGACAGAGTAATTCACCCCTCCACTTT. Translated: CASSFEGQSNSPLHF. Full variable domain (outside the CDR3, taken from reference TRBV5-1 and TRBJ1-6): KAGVTQTPRYLIKTRGQQVTLSCSPISGHRSVSWYQQTPGQGLQFLFEYFSETQRNKGNFPGRFSGRQFSNSRSEMNVSTLELGDSALYLCASSFEGQSNSPLHFGNGTRLTVT.